This T cell receptor (beta chain) was captured by sequencing in a study of blood T cells in healthy people across ages. About the study: Per two T cells, about one barcoded beta molecule was captured through template switching. Broader study findings: In long-lived donors, naive CD4+ cell counts and diversity exceeded those of aged donors.

Germline V gene data show CDR1 as LGHDT and CDR2 as YNNKEL (reference sequence). The CDR3 extends over 19 amino acids. Deletions cut 1 base from V and 0 bases from J, with 20 bases between. Points on this clonotype: What it binds is unknown.

Sample-barcoded 5' priming and a J-beta primer mix drove a second PCR of roughly 7 to 11 cycles. TCRdb ran MiXCR on the 5' RACE reads and lists one entry per CDR3 protein. The table shows 800,000 to 900,000 distinct CDR3 sequences, with around two thirds occurring only once. The rearrangement links TRBV3-1 to TRBJ2-3, with D possibly being TRBD2 (7 bases). The sequencing sample was made of blood. The source is a man aged 30 to 39 in good health. The CDR3 DNA is TGTGCCAGCAGCCAAGGCACCCCGGGGGGCCCAATTAGCACAGATACGCAGTATTTT. Its protein is CASSQGTPGGPISTDTQYF.